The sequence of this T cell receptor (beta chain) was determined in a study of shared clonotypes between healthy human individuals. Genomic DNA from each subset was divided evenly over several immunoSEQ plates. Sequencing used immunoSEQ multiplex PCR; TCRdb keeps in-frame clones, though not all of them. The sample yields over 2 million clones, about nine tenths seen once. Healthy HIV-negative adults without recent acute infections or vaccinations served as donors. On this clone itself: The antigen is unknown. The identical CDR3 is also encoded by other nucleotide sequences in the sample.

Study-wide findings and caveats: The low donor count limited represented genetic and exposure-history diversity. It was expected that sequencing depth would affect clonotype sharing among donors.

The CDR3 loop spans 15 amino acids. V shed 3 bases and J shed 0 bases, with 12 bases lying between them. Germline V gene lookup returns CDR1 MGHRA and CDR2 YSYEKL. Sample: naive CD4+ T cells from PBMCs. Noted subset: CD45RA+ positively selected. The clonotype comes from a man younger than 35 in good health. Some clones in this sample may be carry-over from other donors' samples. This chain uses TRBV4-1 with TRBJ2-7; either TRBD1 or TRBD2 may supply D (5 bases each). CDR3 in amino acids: CASSQGDGSSYEQYF. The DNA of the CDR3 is TGCGCCAGCAGCCAGGGGGACGGGTCCTCCTACGAGCAGTACTTC.